Sequencing of this T cell receptor beta chain was carried out in a study of cytomegalovirus exposure and HLA in healthy donors. The donors were in the roughly 130-subject validation cohort; that cohort was separate from the roughly 700-subject first cohort. Libraries were prepared by immunoSEQ multiplex PCR; TCRdb keeps only in-frame clonotypes and omits some of them. The repertoire includes 130,000 to 150,000 clones, 88% of them detected once, and approximately 8.5% sits in the top ten. About this clone itself: As yet, its antigen is unknown.

This CDR3 contains 11 residues. V was clipped by 2 bases and J by 5 bases, with 7 bases between them. Germline V gene data show CDR1 as GTSNPN and CDR2 as SVGIG (reference sequence). General observations from the study: Specific recognition of CMV antigens was confirmed in vitro for three chains (all CMV-associated). First-cohort TCR clusters tended to co-occur in the roughly 130 validation repertoires, a later analysis found.

Source material: PBMCs. The receptor comes from a woman between 18 and 30 years old in good health and CMV-seropositive. The rearrangement joins TRBV30 to TRBJ2-7; no clear D gene. The CDR3 coding sequence is TGTGCCTGGAGTCGAGATCACGAGCAGTACTTC. As protein: CAWSRDHEQYF. Supplemented by reference TRBV30 and TRBJ2-7, the full variable domain reads SQTIHQWPATLVQPVGSPLSLECTVEGTSNPNLYWYRQAAGRGLQLLFYSVGIGQISSEVPQNLSASRPQDRQFILSSKKLLLSDSGFYLCAWSRDHEQYFGPGTRLTVT.